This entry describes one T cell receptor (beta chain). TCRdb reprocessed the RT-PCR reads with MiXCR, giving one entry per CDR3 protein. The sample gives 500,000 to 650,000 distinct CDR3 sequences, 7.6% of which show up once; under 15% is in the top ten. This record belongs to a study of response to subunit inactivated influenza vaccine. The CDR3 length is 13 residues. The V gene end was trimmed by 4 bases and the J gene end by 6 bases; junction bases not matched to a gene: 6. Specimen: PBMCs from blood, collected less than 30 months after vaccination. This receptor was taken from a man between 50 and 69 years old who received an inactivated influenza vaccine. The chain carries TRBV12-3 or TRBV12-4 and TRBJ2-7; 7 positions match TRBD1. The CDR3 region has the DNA TGTGCCAGCAGTTCGGACAGGCTTCGCGAGCAGTACTTC. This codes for CASSSDRLREQYF.